A single TCR beta chain is shown here with its context. This entry belongs to a study of blood T cell repertoires in COVID-19. Overall study context: Sites in the United States, Italy and Spain provided acute and convalescent COVID-19 samples. PBMCs, B-cell-depleted T cells, or T cells provided the cDNA or gDNA that made up the material.

In the source study's methods: Quantification of nucleated cells was approximated via reference gene primer amplification. TCRdb's table, derived via immunoSEQ multiplex PCR, lists solely in-frame clones and lacks some. The D gene and trimming were derived from the DNA, and the V and J assignments and clone size from that table. The table has 200,000 to 250,000 clones, around 83% seen once; the top ten hold around 0.97%. The clonotype originates from a middle-aged man with acute or convalescent COVID-19. The sequenced sample was peripheral blood.

The CDR3 coding sequence is TGTGCCATCAGTGAGTCGACTAGGCCACAGGGGATGACAGATACGCAGTATTTT. Residues: CAISESTRPQGMTDTQYF. The chain employs TRBV10-3 and TRBJ2-3; possibly TRBD1 for D (7 bases). The germline CDR1 and CDR2 sequences are ENHRY and SYGVKD. CDR3 length: 18 amino acids. Trimming cost V 0 bases and J 3 bases, with 19 bases left between them.